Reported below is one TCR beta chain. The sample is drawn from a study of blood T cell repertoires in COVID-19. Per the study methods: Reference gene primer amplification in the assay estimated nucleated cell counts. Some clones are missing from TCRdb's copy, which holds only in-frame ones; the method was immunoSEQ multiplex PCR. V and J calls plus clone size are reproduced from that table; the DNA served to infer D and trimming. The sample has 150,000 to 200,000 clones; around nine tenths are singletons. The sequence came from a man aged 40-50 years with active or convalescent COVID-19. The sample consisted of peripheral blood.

The CDR3 region has the DNA TGTGCCAGCAGCTTAGACCAGAAGTCTGGAAACACCATATATTTT. This encodes CASSLDQKSGNTIYF. The chain uses TRBV7-9 and TRBJ1-3, with unresolved D. The CDR3 has 15 residues. V was cut by 1 base and J by 1 base, with 8 bases left in between. Germline loops: CDR1 SEHNR, CDR2 FQNEAQ (reference sequence). The full variable domain, rest sourced from reference TRBV7-9 and TRBJ1-3, is DTGVSQNPRHKITKRGQNVTFRCDPISEHNRLYWYRQTLGQGPEFLTYFQNEAQLEKSRLLSDRFSAERPKGSFSTLEIQRTEQGDSAMYLCASSLDQKSGNTIYFGEGSWLTVV.